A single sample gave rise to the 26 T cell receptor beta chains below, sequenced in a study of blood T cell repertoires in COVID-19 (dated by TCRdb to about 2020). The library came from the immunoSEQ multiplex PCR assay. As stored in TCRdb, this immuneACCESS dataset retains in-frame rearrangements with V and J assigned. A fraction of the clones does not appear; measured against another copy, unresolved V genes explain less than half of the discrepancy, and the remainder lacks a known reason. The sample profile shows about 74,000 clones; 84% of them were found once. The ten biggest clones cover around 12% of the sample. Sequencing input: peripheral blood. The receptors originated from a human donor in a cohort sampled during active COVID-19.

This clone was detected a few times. The CDR3 region is CASSSGGLEQYF. DNA of the CDR3: TGTGCCAGCAGCTCAGGGGGCCTCGAGCAGTACTTC. The rearrangement joins TRBV3-1 (or the pseudogene TRBV3-2) to TRBJ2-7, with 8 bases aligning to TRBD1. J lost 6 bases, V lost 5 bases, and 3 bases had no gene match. The CDR3 spans 12 residues. From germline, CDR1 is LGHDT and CDR2 YNNKEL (reference sequence).

The CDR3 DNA sequence: TGCAGCGTGCAACAGGGGAGGAACTCACCCCTCCACTTT. It is translated as CSVQQGRNSPLHF. The rearrangement joins TRBV29-1 to TRBJ1-6; 7 bases agree with TRBD1. The V and J ends lost 6 bases and 10 bases, in that order; junction bases with no gene match: 9. In germline, CDR1 is SQVTM, CDR2 ANQGSEA. This CDR3 spans 13 amino acids.

The CDR3 sequence: CASSLISDTQYF. The CDR3 DNA is TGTGCCAGCAGCTTGATTTCTGATACGCAGTATTTT. The gene calls are TRBV5-4 and TRBJ2-3; D uncertain. CDR1 is SGHNT and CDR2 is YYREEE in the germline V gene (reference sequence). Trimming shortened V by 1 base and J by 6 bases, and 6 bases separated the two germline ends. The CDR3 has 12 amino acids.

CDR3 residues: CASSPPGTGRLGLYGYTF. DNA of the CDR3: TGTGCCAGCAGCCCCCCGGGGACAGGACGGTTGGGGCTCTATGGCTACACCTTC. V and J are TRBV13 and TRBJ1-2; 8 bases line up with TRBD1. The germline gives CDR1 PRHDT, CDR2 FYEKMQ (reference sequence). V lost 5 bases and J lost 4; bases outside the gene matches: 18. The CDR3 length is 18 residues.

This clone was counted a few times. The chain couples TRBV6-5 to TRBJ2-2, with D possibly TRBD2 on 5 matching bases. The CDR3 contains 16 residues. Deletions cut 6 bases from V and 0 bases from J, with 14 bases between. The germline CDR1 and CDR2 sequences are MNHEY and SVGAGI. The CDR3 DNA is TGTGCCAGCAGATACCAGACCGGGACGAACACCGGGGAGCTGTTTTTT. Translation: CASRYQTGTNTGELFF.

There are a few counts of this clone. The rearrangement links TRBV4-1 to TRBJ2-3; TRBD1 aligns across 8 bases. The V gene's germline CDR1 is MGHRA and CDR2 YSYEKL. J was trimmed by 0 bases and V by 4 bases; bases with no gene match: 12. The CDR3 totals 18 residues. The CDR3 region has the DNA TGCGCCAGCAGCCCACGTCCCTTCAGGGGGCAGAGCACAGATACGCAGTATTTT. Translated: CASSPRPFRGQSTDTQYF.

CDR3 coding DNA: TGTGCCAGCAGCCCTACATGGGGACAGTCGAACACTGAAGCTTTCTTT. Its protein is CASSPTWGQSNTEAFF. The chain combines TRBV4-2 with TRBJ1-1, with TRBD1 matching over 7 bases. Germline V lookup: CDR1 LGHNA, CDR2 YNFKEQ. Trimming took 4 bases from V and 1 from J; bases not matched to a gene: 9. The CDR3 has 16 residues.

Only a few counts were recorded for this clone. CDR3 nucleotides: TGTGCCAGCAGCCAAGACTTGGACAGCTCATGGGGCTACACCTTC. It specifies CASSQDLDSSWGYTF. The V call is TRBV14, the J call TRBJ1-2; TRBD1 is a possible D gene (6 bases). Trimming pared 0 bases from V and 8 bases from J, leaving 16 bases between. This CDR3 comprises 15 residues. The germline V gene has CDR1 SGHDN and CDR2 FVKESK.

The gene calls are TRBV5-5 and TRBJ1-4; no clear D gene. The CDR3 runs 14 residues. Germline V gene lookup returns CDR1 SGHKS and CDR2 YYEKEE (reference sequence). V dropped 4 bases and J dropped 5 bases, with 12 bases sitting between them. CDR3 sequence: CASSENTGNEKLFF. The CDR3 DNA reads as TGTGCCAGCAGCGAGAACACGGGGAATGAAAAACTGTTTTTT.

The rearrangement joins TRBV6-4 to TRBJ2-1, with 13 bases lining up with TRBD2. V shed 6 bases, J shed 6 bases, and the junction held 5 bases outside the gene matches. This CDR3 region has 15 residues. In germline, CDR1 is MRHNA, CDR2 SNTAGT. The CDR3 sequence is CASRLLAGGLNEQFF. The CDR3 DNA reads TGTGCCAGCAGGCTACTAGCGGGGGGGCTCAATGAGCAGTTCTTC.

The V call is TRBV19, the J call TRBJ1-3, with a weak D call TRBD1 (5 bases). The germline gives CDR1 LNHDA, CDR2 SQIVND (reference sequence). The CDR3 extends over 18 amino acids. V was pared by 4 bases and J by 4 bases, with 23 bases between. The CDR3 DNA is TGTGCCAGTAGTAGCCGGACATCGCCGGGACTCTGGGGAAACACCATATATTTT. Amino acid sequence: CASSSRTSPGLWGNTIYF.

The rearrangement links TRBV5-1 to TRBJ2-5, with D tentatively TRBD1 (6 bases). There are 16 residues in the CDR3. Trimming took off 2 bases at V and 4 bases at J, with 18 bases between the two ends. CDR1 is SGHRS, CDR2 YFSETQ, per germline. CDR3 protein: CASSFSGVGQRETQYF. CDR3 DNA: TGCGCCAGCAGCTTTTCAGGGGTAGGTCAGCGAGAGACCCAGTACTTC.

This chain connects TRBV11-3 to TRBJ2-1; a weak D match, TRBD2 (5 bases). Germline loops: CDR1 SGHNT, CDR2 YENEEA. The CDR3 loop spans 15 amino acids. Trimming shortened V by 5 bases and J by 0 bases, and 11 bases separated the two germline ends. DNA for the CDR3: TGTGCCAGCAGCACGGGGTACAGCTCCTACAATGAGCAGTTCTTC. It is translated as CASSTGYSSYNEQFF.

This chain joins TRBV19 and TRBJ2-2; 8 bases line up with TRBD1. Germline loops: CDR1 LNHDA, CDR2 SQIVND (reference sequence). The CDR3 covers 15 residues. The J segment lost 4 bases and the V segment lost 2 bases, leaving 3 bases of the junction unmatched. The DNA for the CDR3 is TGTGCCAGTAGTATACAGGGGGCGGGCACCGGGGAGCTGTTTTTT. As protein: CASSIQGAGTGELFF.

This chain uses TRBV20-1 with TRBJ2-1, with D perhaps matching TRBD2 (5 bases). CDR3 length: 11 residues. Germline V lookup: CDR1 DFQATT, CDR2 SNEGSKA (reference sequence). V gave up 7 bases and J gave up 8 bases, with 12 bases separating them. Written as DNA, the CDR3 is TGCAGTGTCCGGAGCGGCCATGAGCAGTTCTTC. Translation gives CSVRSGHEQFF.

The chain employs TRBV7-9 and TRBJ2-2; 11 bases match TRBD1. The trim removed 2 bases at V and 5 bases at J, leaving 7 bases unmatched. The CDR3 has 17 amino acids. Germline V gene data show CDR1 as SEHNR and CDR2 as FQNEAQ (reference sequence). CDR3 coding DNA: TGTGCCAGCAGCTTATCCGGGACAGGGGGATTAACCGGGGAGCTGTTTTTT. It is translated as CASSLSGTGGLTGELFF. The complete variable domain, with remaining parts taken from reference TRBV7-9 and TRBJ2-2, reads DTGVSQNPRHKITKRGQNVTFRCDPISEHNRLYWYRQTLGQGPEFLTYFQNEAQLEKSRLLSDRFSAERPKGSFSTLEIQRTEQGDSAMYLCASSLSGTGGLTGELFFGEGSRLTVL.

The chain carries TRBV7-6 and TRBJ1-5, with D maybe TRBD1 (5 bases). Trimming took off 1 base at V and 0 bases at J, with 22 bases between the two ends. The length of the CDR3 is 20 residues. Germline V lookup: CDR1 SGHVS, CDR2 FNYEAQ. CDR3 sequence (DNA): TGTGCCAGCAGCTTAGGTACGGGCAGGGTTCAGCCATATAGCAATCAGCCCCAGCATTTT. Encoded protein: CASSLGTGRVQPYSNQPQHF.

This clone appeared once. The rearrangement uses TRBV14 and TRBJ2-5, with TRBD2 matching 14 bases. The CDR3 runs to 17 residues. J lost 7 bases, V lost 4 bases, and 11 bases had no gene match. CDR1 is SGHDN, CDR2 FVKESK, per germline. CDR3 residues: CASSLPWTSGGSGTQYF. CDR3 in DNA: TGTGCCAGCAGCCTGCCGTGGACTAGCGGGGGGAGCGGGACCCAGTACTTC.

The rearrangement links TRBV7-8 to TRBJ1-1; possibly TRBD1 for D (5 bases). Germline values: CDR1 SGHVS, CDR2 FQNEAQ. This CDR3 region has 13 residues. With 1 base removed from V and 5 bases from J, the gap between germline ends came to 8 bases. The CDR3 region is CASSLGGGTEAFF. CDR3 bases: TGTGCCAGCAGCTTAGGGGGGGGAACTGAAGCTTTCTTT.

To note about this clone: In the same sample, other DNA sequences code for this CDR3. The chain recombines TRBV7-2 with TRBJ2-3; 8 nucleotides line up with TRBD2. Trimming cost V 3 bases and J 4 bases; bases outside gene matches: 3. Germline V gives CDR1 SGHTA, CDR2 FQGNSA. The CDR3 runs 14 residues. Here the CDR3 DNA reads TGTGCCAGCAGCTTTACGGGGGGGTCAGATACGCAGTATTTT. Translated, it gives CASSFTGGSDTQYF.

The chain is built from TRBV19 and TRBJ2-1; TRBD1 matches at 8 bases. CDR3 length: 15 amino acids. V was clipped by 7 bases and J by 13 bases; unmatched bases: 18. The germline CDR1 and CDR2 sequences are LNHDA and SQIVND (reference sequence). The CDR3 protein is CASTWGQGANTPQFF. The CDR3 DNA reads TGTGCCAGTACCTGGGGGCAGGGGGCCAACACCCCCCAGTTCTTC.

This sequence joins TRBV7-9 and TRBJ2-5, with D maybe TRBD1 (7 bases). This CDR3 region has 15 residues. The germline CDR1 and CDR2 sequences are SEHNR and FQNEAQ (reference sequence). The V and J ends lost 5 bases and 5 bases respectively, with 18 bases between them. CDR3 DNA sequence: TGTGCCAGCAGCAGCCTGGAGGGGGCTTCGGAGACCCAGTACTTC. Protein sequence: CASSSLEGASETQYF.

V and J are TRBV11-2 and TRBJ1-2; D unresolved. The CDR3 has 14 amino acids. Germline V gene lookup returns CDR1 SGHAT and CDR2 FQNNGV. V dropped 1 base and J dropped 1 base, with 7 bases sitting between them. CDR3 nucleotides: TGTGCCAGCAGCTTAGGTAGGAGTAACTATGGCTACACCTTC. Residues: CASSLGRSNYGYTF.

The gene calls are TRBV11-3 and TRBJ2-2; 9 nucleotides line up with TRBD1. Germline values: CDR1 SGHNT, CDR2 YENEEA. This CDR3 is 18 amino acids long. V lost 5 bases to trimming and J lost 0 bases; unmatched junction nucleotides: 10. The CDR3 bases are TGTGCCAGCAGCCCGGCCACAACAGGGGGCTCGAACACCGGGGAGCTGTTTTTT. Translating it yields CASSPATTGGSNTGELFF.

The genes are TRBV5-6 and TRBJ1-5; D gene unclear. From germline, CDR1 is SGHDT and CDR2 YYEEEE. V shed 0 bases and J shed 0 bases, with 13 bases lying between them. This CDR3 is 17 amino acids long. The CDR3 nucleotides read TGTGCCAGCAGCTTGGCCAGAGGGATTAATAGCAATCAGCCCCAGCATTTT. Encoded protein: CASSLARGINSNQPQHF.

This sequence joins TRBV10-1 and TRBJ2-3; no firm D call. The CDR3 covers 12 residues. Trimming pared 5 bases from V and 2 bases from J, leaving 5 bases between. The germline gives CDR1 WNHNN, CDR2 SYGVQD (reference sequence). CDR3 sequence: CASSHSTDTQYF. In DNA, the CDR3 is TGCGCCAGCAGTCATTCCACAGATACGCAGTATTTT.